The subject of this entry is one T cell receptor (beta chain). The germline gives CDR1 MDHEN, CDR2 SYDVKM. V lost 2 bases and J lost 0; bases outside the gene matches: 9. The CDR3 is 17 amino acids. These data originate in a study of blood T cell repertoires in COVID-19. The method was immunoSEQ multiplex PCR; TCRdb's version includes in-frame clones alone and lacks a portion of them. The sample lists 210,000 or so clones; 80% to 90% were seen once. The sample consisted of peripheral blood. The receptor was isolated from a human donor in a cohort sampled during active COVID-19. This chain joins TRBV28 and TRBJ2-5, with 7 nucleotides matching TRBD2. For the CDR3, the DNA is TGTGCCAGCAGTTTAGCCCTCGGGCGGGAGTACCAAGAGACCCAGTACTTC. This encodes CASSLALGREYQETQYF.